This entry is about one T cell receptor (delta chain). TCRdb lists the protein of a much larger clone for this DNA, which differs at residue 13, so this is likely a read error; the protein given here is translated from the DNA itself. This sample stems from a study of gamma delta lymphoproliferative disorders and STAT genes. This CDR3 has 20 residues. V lost 0 bases and J lost 0, with 23 bases in between. Looked up from germline, CDR1 is TSWWSYY and CDR2 is QGS. TCRdb re-called the multiplex PCR reads using CATT. This sample has around 800 delta-chain clones, with 1.5% found just once. Genomic DNA from isolated PBMCs served as the sequencing template.

The V gene is TRDV1, the J gene TRDJ1; a possible D gene is TRDD3 (5 bases). The sequenced sample consisted of blood. This TCR derives from a human donor in good health. The CDR3 region is CALGELSTGTNPGYTDKLIF. The CDR3 bases are TGTGCTCTTGGGGAACTTTCCACTGGCACTAACCCTGGGTACACCGATAAACTCATCTTT.